This TCR beta chain is drawn from a study of shared clonotypes between healthy human individuals. Donors, without exception, were Caucasian adults residing in Nashville, Tennessee. The CDR3 is made up of 15 amino acids. The V gene's germline CDR1 is MNHNS and CDR2 SASEGT. The V and J ends lost 1 base and 0 bases respectively, with 10 bases between them. As regards this clone: What it recognizes is unknown.

General study findings and limits: Naive subsets usually exceeded memory subsets in estimated richness.

The data were produced by immunoSEQ multiplex PCR, yet TCRdb's version contains in-frame clones alone and is incomplete. The table shows 2 million to 2.5 million clones, with just over 90% occurring only once. This receptor was taken from a young man in good health. Some clones in this sample may be carry-over from other donors' samples. What was sequenced was naive CD4+ T cells from PBMCs. The subset was: CD45RA+ positively selected. The V gene is TRBV6-1, the J gene TRBJ2-7; D not resolved. CDR3 region: CASSEGRLGSYEQYF. In DNA form, the CDR3 reads TGTGCCAGCAGTGAAGGGCGGCTCGGCTCCTACGAGCAGTACTTC.